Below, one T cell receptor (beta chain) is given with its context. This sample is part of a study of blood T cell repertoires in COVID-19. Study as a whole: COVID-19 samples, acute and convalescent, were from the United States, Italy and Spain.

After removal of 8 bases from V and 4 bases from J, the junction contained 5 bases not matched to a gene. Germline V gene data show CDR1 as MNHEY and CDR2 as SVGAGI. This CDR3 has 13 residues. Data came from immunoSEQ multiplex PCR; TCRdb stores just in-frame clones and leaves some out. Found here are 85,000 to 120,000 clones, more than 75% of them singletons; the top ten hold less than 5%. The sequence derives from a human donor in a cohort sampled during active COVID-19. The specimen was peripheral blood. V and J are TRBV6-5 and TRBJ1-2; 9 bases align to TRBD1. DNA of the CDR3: TGTGCCAGCGAACCGGGACAGGGCTATGGCTACACCTTC. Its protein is CASEPGQGYGYTF.